This TCR beta chain was observed in a study of immune evolution from preneoplasia to lung adenocarcinoma. Only in-frame clones appear in the TCRdb table, and some are missing; sequencing was by immunoSEQ multiplex PCR. The table includes around 25,000 clones, approximately 74% detected once. The CDR3 totals 14 residues. Trimming removed 2 bases from V and 0 bases from J, with 4 bases in between. In germline, CDR1 is KGHSH, CDR2 LQKENI. The chain employs TRBV18 and TRBJ1-4, with D unclear. This TCR was sampled from a person between 55 and 69 years old with invasive lung adenocarcinoma. Some clones in this sample may be carry-over from other donors' samples. Sample: FFPE invasive lung adenocarcinoma tissue. The CDR3 region has the DNA TGTGCCAGCTCACCAGGCACAACTAATGAAAAACTGTTTTTT. Its protein product is CASSPGTTNEKLFF. The full variable domain, in which reference TRBV18 and TRBJ1-4 provide the parts outside the CDR3, is NAGVMQNPRHLVRRRGQEARLRCSPMKGHSHVYWYRQLPEEGLKFMVYLQKENIIDESGMPKERFSAEFPKEGPSILRIQQVVRGDSAAYFCASSPGTTNEKLFFGSGTQLSVL.